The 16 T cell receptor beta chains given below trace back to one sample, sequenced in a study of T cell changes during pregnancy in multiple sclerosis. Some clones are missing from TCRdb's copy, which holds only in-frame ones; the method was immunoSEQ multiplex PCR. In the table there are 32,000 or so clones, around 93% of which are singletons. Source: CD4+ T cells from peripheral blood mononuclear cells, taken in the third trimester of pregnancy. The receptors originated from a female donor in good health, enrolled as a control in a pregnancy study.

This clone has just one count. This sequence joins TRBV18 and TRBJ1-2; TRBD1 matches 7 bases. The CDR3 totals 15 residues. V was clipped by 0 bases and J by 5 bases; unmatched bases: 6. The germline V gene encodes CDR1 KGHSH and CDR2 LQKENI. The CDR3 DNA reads TGTGCCAGCTCACCACCGGAAGGGGGCATGTATGGCTACACCTTC. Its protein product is CASSPPEGGMYGYTF.

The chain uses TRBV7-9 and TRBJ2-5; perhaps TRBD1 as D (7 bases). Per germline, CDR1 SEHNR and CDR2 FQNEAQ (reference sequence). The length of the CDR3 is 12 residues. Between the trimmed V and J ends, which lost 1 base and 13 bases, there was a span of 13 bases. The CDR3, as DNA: TGTGCCAGCAGCTTAGATGGAGGGGGCGCGTACTTC. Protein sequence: CASSLDGGGAYF.

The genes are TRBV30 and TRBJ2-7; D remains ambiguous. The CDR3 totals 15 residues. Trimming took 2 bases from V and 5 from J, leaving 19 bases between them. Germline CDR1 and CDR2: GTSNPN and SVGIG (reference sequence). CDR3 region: CAWSPLAAAVNEQYF. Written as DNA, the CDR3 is TGTGCCTGGAGTCCCTTGGCTGCCGCCGTCAACGAGCAGTACTTC.

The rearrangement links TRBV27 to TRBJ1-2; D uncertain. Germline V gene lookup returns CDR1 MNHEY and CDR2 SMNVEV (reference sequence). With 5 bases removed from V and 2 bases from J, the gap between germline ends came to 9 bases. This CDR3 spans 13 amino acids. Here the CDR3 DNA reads TGTGCCAGCAGTGTCCCCCGGAACTATGGCTACACCTTC. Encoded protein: CASSVPRNYGYTF.

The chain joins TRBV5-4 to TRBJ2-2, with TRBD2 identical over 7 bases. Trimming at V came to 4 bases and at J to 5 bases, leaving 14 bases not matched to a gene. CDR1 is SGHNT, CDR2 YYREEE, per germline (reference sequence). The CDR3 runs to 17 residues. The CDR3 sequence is CASSLEVAGVGTGELFF. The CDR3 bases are TGTGCCAGCAGCCTGGAGGTCGCGGGGGTAGGAACCGGGGAGCTGTTTTTT.

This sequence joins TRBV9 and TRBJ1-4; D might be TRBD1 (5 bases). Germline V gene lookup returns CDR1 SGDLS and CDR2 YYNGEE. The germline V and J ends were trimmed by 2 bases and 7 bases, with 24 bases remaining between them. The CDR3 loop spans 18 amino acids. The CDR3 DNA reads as TGTGCCAGCAGCGTTTACCCCAAAGGCGGGGCTGGAGGTGAAAAACTGTTTTTT. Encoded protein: CASSVYPKGGAGGEKLFF. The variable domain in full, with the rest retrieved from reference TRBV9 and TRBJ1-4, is DSGVTQTPKHLITATGQRVTLRCSPRSGDLSVYWYQQSLDQGLQFLIQYYNGEERAKGNILERFSAQQFPDLHSELNLSSLELGDSALYFCASSVYPKGGAGGEKLFFGSGTQLSVL.

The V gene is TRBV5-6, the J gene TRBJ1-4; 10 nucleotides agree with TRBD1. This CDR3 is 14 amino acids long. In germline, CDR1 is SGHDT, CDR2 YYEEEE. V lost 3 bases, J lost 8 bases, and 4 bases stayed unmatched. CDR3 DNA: TGTGCCAGCAGCTCGACAGGGGGCCAGGAAAAACTGTTTTTT. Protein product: CASSSTGGQEKLFF. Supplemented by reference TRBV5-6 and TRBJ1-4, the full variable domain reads DAGVTQSPTHLIKTRGQQVTLRCSPKSGHDTVSWYQQALGQGPQFIFQYYEEEERQRGNFPDRFSGHQFPNYSSELNVNALLLGDSALYLCASSSTGGQEKLFFGSGTQLSVL.

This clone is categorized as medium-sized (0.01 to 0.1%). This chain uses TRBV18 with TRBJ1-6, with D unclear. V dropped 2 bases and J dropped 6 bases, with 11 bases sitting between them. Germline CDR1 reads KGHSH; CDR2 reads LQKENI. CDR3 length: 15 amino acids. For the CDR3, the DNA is TGTGCCAGCTCACCAAATGGTCGGAGTAATTCACCCCTCCACTTT. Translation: CASSPNGRSNSPLHF.

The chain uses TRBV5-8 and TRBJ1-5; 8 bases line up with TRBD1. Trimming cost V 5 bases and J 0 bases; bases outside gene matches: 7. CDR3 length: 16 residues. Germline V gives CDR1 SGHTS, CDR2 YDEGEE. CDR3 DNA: TGTGCCAGCAGTCAGGGACAGGCCCTTAGCAATCAGCCCCAGCATTTT. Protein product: CASSQGQALSNQPQHF.

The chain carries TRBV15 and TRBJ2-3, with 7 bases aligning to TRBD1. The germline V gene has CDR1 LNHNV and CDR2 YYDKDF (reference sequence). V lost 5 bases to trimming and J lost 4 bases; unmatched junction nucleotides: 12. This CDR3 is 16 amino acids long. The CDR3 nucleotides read TGTGCCACCAGCCTTAAAAAGGGGGCGCGGGCAGATACGCAGTATTTT. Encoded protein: CATSLKKGARADTQYF.

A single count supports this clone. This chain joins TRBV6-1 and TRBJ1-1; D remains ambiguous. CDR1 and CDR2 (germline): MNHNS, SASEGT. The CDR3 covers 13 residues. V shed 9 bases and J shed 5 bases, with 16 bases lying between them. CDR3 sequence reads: CASGDHSRTEAFF. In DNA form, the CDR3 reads TGTGCCAGTGGAGATCATTCCCGAACTGAAGCTTTCTTT.

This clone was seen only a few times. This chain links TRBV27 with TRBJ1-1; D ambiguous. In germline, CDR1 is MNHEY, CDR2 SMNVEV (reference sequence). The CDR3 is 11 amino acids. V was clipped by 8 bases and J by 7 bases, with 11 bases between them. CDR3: CASLKQVEAFF. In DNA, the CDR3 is TGTGCCAGCCTAAAGCAAGTTGAAGCTTTCTTT.

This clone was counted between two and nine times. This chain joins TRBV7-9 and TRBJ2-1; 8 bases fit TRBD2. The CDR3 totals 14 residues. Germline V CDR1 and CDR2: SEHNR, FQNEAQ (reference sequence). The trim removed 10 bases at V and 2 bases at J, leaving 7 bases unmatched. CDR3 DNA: TGTGCCATTTCGGGGGGGGGAGCCTACAATGAGCAGTTCTTC. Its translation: CAISGGGAYNEQFF.

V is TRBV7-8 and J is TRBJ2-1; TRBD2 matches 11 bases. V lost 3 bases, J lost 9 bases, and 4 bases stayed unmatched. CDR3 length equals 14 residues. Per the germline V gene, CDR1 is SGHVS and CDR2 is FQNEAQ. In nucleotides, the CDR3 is TGTGCCAGCAGCTTGACTAGCGGGATAGGTGAGCAGTTCTTC. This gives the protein CASSLTSGIGEQFF.

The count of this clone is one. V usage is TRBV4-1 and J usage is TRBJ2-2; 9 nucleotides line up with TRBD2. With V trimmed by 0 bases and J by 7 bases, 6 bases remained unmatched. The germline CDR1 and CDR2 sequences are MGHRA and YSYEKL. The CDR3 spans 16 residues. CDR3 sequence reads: CASSQEGSGRGGELFF. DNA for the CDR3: TGCGCCAGCAGCCAAGAGGGTAGCGGGAGAGGCGGGGAGCTGTTTTTT.

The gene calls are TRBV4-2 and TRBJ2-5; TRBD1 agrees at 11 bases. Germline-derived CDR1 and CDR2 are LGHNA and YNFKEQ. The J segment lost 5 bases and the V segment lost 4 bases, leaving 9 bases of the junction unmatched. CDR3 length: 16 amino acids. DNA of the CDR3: TGTGCCAGCAGCCGAGACCCGGGACAGGGGGACGAGACCCAGTACTTC. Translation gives CASSRDPGQGDETQYF.